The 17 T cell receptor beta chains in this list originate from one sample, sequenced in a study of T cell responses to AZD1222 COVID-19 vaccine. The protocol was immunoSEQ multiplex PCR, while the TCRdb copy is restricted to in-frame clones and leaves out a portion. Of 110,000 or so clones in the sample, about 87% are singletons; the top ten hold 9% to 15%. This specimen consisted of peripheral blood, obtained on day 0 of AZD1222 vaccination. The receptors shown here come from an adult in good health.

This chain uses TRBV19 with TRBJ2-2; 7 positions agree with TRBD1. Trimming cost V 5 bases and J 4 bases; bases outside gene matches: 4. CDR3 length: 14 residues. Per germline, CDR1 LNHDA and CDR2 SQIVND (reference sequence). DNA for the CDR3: TGTGCCAGTAGTTGGGCAGGGGGCACCGGGGAGCTGTTTTTT. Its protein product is CASSWAGGTGELFF. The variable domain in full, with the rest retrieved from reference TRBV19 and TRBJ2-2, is DGGITQSPKYLFRKEGQNVTLSCEQNLNHDAMYWYRQDPGQGLRLIYYSQIVNDFQKGDIAEGYSVSREKKESFPLTVTSAQKNPTAFYLCASSWAGGTGELFFGEGSRLTVL.

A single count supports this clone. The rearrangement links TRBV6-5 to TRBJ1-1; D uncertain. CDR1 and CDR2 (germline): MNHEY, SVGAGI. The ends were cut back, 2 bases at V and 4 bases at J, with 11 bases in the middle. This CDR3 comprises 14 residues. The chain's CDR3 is CASSYASAGTEAFF. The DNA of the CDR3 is TGTGCCAGCAGTTACGCTTCCGCGGGCACTGAAGCTTTCTTT.

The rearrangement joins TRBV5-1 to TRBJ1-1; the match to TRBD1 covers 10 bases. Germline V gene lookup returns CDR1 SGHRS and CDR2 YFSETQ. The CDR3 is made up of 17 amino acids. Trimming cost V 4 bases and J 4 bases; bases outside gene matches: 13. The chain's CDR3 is CASSLVPGQGIVTEAFF. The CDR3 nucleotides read TGCGCCAGCAGCCTAGTCCCGGGACAGGGGATTGTCACTGAAGCTTTCTTT.

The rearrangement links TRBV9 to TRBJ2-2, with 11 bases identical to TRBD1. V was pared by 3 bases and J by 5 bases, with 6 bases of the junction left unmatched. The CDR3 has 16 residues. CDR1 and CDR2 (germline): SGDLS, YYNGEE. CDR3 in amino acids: CASSAPGQGVTGELFF. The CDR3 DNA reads TGTGCCAGCAGCGCACCGGGACAGGGGGTAACCGGGGAGCTGTTTTTT.

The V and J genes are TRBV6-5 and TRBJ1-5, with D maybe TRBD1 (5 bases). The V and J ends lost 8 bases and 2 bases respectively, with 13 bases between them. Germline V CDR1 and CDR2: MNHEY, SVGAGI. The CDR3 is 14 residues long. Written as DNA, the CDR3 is TGTGCCAGCCAGAGGCAGGGAGGCAATCAGCCCCAGCATTTT. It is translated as CASQRQGGNQPQHF.

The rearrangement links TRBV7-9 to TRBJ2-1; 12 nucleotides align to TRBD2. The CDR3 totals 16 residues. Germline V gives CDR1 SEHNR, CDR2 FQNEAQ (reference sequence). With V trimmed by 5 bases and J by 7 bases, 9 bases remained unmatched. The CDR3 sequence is CASSQQTSGSINEQFF. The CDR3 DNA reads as TGTGCCAGCAGCCAACAGACTAGCGGGAGTATAAATGAGCAGTTCTTC.

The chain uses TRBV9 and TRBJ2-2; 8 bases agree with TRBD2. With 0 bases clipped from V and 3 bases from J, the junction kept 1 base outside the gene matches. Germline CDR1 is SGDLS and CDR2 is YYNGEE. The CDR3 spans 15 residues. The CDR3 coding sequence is TGTGCCAGCAGCGTAGCGGGAGGGCACACCGGGGAGCTGTTTTTT. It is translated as CASSVAGGHTGELFF.

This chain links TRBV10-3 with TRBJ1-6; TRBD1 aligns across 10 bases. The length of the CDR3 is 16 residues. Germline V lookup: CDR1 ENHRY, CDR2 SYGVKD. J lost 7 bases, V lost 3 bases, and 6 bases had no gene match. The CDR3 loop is CAISDRDRGGNSPLHF. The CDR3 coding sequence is TGTGCCATCAGTGACCGGGACAGGGGAGGGAATTCACCCCTCCACTTT.

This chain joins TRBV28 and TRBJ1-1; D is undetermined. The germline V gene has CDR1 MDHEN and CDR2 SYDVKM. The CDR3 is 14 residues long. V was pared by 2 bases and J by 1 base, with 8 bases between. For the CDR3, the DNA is TGTGCCAGCAGTTTAACTAGCAAGAACACTGAAGCTTTCTTT. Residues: CASSLTSKNTEAFF. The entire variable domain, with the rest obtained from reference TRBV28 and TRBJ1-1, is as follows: DVKVTQSSRYLVKRTGEKVFLECVQDMDHENMFWYRQDPGLGLRLIYFSYDVKMKEKGDIPEGYSVSREKKERFSLILESASTNQTSMYLCASSLTSKNTEAFFGQGTRLTVV.

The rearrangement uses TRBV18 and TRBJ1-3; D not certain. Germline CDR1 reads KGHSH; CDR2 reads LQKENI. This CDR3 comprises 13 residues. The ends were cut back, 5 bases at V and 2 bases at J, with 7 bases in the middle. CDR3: CASSAGTGNTIYF. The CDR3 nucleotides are TGTGCCAGCTCAGCCGGGACTGGAAACACCATATATTTT.

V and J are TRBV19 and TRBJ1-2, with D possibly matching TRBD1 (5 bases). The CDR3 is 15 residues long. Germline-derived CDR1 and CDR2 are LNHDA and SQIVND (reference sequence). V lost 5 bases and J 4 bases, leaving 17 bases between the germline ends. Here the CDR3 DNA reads TGTGCCAGTAGTCCTGGAAATACCAGGGTCTATGGCTACACCTTC. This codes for CASSPGNTRVYGYTF.

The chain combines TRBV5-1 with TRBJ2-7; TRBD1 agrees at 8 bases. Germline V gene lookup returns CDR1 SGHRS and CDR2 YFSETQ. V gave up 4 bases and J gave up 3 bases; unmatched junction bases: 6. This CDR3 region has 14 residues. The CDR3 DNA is TGCGCCAGCAGCATGACAGGGGCCAGCTACGAGCAGTACTTC. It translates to CASSMTGASYEQYF.

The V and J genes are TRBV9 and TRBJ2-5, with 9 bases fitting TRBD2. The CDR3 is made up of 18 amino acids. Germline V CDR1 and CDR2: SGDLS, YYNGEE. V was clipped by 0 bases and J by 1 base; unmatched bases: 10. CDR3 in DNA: TGTGCCAGCAGCGTAGAAGTGGGGACTAGCCCTATCCAAGAGACCCAGTACTTC. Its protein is CASSVEVGTSPIQETQYF.

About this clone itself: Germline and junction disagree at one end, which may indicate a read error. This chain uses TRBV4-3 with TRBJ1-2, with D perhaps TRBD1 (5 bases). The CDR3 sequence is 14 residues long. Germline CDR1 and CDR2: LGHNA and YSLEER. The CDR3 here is CASRQDRGGGGYTF. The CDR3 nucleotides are TGCGCCAGCAGACAAGATCGGGGCGGGGGTGGCTACACCTTC.

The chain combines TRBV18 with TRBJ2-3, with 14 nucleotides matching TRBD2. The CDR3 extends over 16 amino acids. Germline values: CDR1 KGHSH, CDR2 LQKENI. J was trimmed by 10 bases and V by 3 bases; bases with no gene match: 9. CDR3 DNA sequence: TGTGCCAGCTCACCTACTCCGGGGACTAGCGGGGGTTCGCAGTATTTT. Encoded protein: CASSPTPGTSGGSQYF.

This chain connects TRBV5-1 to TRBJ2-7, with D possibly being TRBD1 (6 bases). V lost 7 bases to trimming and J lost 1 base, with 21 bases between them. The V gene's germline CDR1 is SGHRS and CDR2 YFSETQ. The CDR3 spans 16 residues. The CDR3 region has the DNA TGCGCCAGCCGACGAGGATCCGGGACAACTTCCTACGAGCAGTACTTC. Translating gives CASRRGSGTTSYEQYF.

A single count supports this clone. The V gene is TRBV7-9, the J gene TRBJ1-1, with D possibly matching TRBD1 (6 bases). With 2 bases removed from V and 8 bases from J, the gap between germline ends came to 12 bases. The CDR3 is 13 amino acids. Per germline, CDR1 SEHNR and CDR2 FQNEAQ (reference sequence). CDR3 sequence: CASSLMGAGEAFF. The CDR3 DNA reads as TGTGCCAGCAGCTTAATGGGGGCGGGGGAAGCTTTCTTT.